These T cell receptor beta chains were read from a single sample in a study of CD8 T cells in Susac syndrome. TCRdb re-derived calls from the immunoSEQ multiplex PCR reads in MiXCR, one entry per CDR3 protein. The sample carries 150,000 to 200,000 distinct CDR3 sequences, about 95% recorded once. Specimen: CD4+ T cells from PBMCs. The receptors were gathered from a human donor with Susac syndrome. Each CDR3 is given with its conserved first and last residue. The D gene is left open where the match is weak. Rows give clone size only sometimes, using once, few, many, or a class for an expanded clone.

>-|-|TRBV20-1|TRBJ2-5
TGCAGTGCTAAAGACTTCGCTGGGGCGGAGACCCAGTACTTC
CSAKDFAGAETQYF
>-|TRBD1|TRBV19|TRBJ2-1
TGTGCCAGTAGTACCCCCGGGACAGTCTACAATGAGCAGTTCTTC
CASSTPGTVYNEQFF
>-|TRBD1|TRBV7-9|TRBJ1-4
TGTGCCAGCAGCCGGGACAGGGCCGAAAAACTGTTTTTT
CASSRDRAEKLFF
>-|TRBD1|TRBV12-3/TRBV12-4|TRBJ2-1
TGTGCCAGCAGTTTAGCACAGGGGGCGGAGAATGAGCAGTTCTTC
CASSLAQGAENEQFF
>-|TRBD2|TRBV12-3/TRBV12-4|TRBJ2-1
TGTGCCAGCAGGCTAGCGGGACTTCGGGGTAGTGAGCAGTTCTTC
CASRLAGLRGSEQFF
>-|TRBD1|TRBV6-2/TRBV6-3|TRBJ2-7
TGTGCCAGCCGGACAGGGGGGAGCTACGAGCAGTACTTC
CASRTGGSYEQYF
>-|-|TRBV30|TRBJ2-5
TGTGCCTGGGGACTATCCCAAGAGACCCAGTACTTC
CAWGLSQETQYF
>-|-|TRBV3-1|TRBJ1-5
TGTGCCAGCAGCCGTAAAGGCAATCAGCCCCAGCATTTT
CASSRKGNQPQHF
>-|TRBD2|TRBV7-2|TRBJ2-3
TGTGCCAGCAGCCCCCCGACTAGCGGGGGGGCCATGGCAGATACGCAGTATTTT
CASSPPTSGGAMADTQYF
>-|TRBD1|TRBV12-3/TRBV12-4|TRBJ1-2
TGTGCCAGCAGTTTTAAGCGACAGGGACTTGGGGGCTACACCTTC
CASSFKRQGLGGYTF
>few|TRBD2|TRBV27|TRBJ2-7
TGTGCCAGCACCTCGCGGGCGGGAGGGTACGAGCAGTACTTC
CASTSRAGGYEQYF
>once|-|TRBV7-2|TRBJ1-1
TGTGCCAGCAGCGGCGTTCCGGGCAATGAAGCTTTCTTT
CASSGVPGNEAFF
>-|-|TRBV20-1|TRBJ2-5
TGCAGTGCCGCGCGCGTAGGGGAGACCCAGTACTTC
CSAARVGETQYF
>-|-|TRBV5-4|TRBJ1-1
TGTGCCAGCAGCTTCGCACAGGGGAACACTGAAGCTTTCTTT
CASSFAQGNTEAFF
>-|-|TRBV7-8|TRBJ2-1
TGTGCCAGCAGCTTCGGGGATCAGTTGTACAATGAGCAGTTCTTC
CASSFGDQLYNEQFF
>-|TRBD2|TRBV5-1|TRBJ2-1
TGCGCCAGCAGCTGGGCCCTAGCGGGAGAGGACAATGAGCAGTTCTTC
CASSWALAGEDNEQFF
>-|-|TRBV7-2|TRBJ1-2
TGTGCCAGCAGCGGTCCCGCCGGCCTTGGCTACACCTTC
CASSGPAGLGYTF
>-|TRBD2|TRBV20-1|TRBJ2-3
TGCAGTGCTAGAGATCGAGCGGGGGCCGCCACAGATACGCAGTATTTT
CSARDRAGAATDTQYF
>-|-|TRBV12-3/TRBV12-4|TRBJ1-5
TGTGCCAGCAGTTTTGGCAGGGACAATCAGCCCCAGCATTTT
CASSFGRDNQPQHF
>-|-|TRBV4-1|TRBJ2-1
TGCGCCAGCAGCCGGGTAGTGTACAATGAGCAGTTCTTC
CASSRVVYNEQFF
>-|TRBD1|TRBV7-9|TRBJ1-1
TGTGCCAGCAGCCCAATCGACAGGGTGTACACTGAAGCTTTCTTT
CASSPIDRVYTEAFF
>-|-|TRBV2|TRBJ1-1
TGTGCCAGCAGTGAAGCCGGGGCGTTGAACACTGAAGCTTTCTTT
CASSEAGALNTEAFF
>-|TRBD1|TRBV28|TRBJ2-7
TGTGCCAGCAGTGCGGTGACAGGGAAGGTCCACGAGCAGTACTTC
CASSAVTGKVHEQYF
>-|-|TRBV5-1|TRBJ1-2
TGCGCCAGCAGCCCGGACACGACTAACTATGGCTACACCTTC
CASSPDTTNYGYTF
>-|-|TRBV20-1|TRBJ2-1
TGCAGTGCTAGTGAGGCCCTGTGGAGGACGAATGAGCAGTTCTTC
CSASEALWRTNEQFF
>-|TRBD2|TRBV20-1|TRBJ2-3
TGCAGTGCTAGAGGGCGGGGAGTAGCGGGGCCGCGAGATACGCAGTATTTT
CSARGRGVAGPRDTQYF
>-|-|TRBV7-6|TRBJ2-1
TGTGCCAGCAGCTTACGAGTCCCTAGGGGGGGTAACAATGAGCAGTTCTTC
CASSLRVPRGGNNEQFF
>-|TRBD2|TRBV7-2|TRBJ2-5
TGTGCCAGCAGCTTAGCGCTGGGCGGGGGGGGCGGAAAGACCCAGTACTTC
CASSLALGGGGGKTQYF
>-|-|TRBV7-6|TRBJ2-7
TGTGCCAGCAGCTCGTCTCCGGCATCATACGAGCAGTACTTC
CASSSSPASYEQYF
>-|-|TRBV7-2|TRBJ2-7
TGTGCCAGCAGCTTAGTGGGATCCCCGGGAATCAACTACGAGCAGTACTTC
CASSLVGSPGINYEQYF
>-|-|TRBV15|TRBJ1-2
TGTGCCACCAGCGGCGGGATGAACTATGGCTACACCTTC
CATSGGMNYGYTF
>-|TRBD2|TRBV13|TRBJ2-2
TGTGCCAGCAGCTCTAGCGGGGGGACCGGGGAGCTGTTTTTT
CASSSSGGTGELFF
>-|-|TRBV25-1|TRBJ1-2
TGTGCCAGCAGTGAATATGAGGGTCCCTATGGCTACACCTTC
CASSEYEGPYGYTF
>-|TRBD1|TRBV5-4|TRBJ2-1
TGTGCCAGCAGCTCGGGACAGACTGGCAATGAGCAGTTCTTC
CASSSGQTGNEQFF
>-|-|TRBV29-1|TRBJ2-7
TGCAGCGTTGAATCCGGGGCCTACGAGCAGTACTTC
CSVESGAYEQYF
>-|-|TRBV19|TRBJ2-5
TGTGCCAGCGGAGGTGGGCGTTCAGAGACCCAGTACTTC
CASGGGRSETQYF
>few|-|TRBV29-1|TRBJ2-5
TGCAGCGTTGAAGTTGAGACCCAGTACTTC
CSVEVETQYF
>-|TRBD1|TRBV9|TRBJ2-3
TGTGCCAGCAGCGCTTCCGGGACAGGGGGCACAGATACGCAGTATTTT
CASSASGTGGTDTQYF
>-|-|TRBV5-6|TRBJ2-2
TGTGCCAGCAGCTTGGGCCAGCTACACCTCAACACCGGGGAGCTGTTTTTT
CASSLGQLHLNTGELFF
>-|TRBD2|TRBV4-2|TRBJ2-3
TGTGCCAGCAGCCAAGTTTCCACTAGCGGGGGGATAGATACGCAGTATTTT
CASSQVSTSGGIDTQYF
>-|TRBD2|TRBV20-1|TRBJ2-7
TGCAGTGCCCCCCTTAGCGGGACCTCCTACGAGCAGTACTTC
CSAPLSGTSYEQYF
>-|TRBD2|TRBV6-1|TRBJ2-1
TGTGCCAGCAGTGAAGGGACTAGCGGGCCCTACAATGAGCAGTTCTTC
CASSEGTSGPYNEQFF
>once|-|TRBV5-1|TRBJ1-1
TGCGCCAGCAACCTGGGGGGACCGAACACTGAAGCTTTCTTT
CASNLGGPNTEAFF
>-|-|TRBV9|TRBJ2-7
TGTGCCAGCAGCGTAGTAGGGAACAGCTACGAGCAGTACTTC
CASSVVGNSYEQYF
>-|-|TRBV5-1|TRBJ2-3
TGCGCCAGCAGCGGAACAGGGTCGGCAGATACGCAGTATTTT
CASSGTGSADTQYF
>-|-|TRBV28|TRBJ1-5
TGTGCCAGCAGTTCGACAGGCCATCAGCCCCAGCATTTT
CASSSTGHQPQHF
>-|-|TRBV15|TRBJ2-2
TGTGCCACCAGCAGAGATTTAATTGGCTTCACCGGGGAGCTGTTTTTT
CATSRDLIGFTGELFF
>-|-|TRBV15|TRBJ2-7
TGTGCCACCAGCAGAGATTTAGGAGGCGAGCAGTACTTC
CATSRDLGGEQYF
>-|TRBD1|TRBV5-4|TRBJ2-7
TGTGCCAGCAGGGCGGACAGGGCCTCAACCTACGAGCAGTACTTC
CASRADRASTYEQYF
>-|-|TRBV5-4|TRBJ2-1
TGTGCCAGCAGCTTGGGGGGGGAGGCGCGGTACAATGAGCAGTTCTTC
CASSLGGEARYNEQFF
>once|-|TRBV30|TRBJ1-5
TGTGCCTGGAGTGTACCGAATCAGCCCCAGCATTTT
CAWSVPNQPQHF
>-|-|TRBV6-2/TRBV6-3|TRBJ2-7
TGTGCCAGCATGGGATACGAGCAGTACTTC
CASMGYEQYF
>-|-|TRBV12-3/TRBV12-4|TRBJ1-1
TGTGCCAGCAGCTACAACTGGGGAAGCACTGAAGCTTTCTTT
CASSYNWGSTEAFF
>-|-|TRBV6-2/TRBV6-3|TRBJ2-3
TGTGCCAGCAGTTACTCTTTCACAGATACGCAGTATTTT
CASSYSFTDTQYF
>-|-|TRBV24-1|TRBJ1-6
TGTGCCACCAGTGGCCGAGGACTGAATAATTCACCCCTCCACTTT
CATSGRGLNNSPLHF
>-|-|TRBV28|TRBJ2-5
TGTGCCAGCAGTCCTGACCCAGAAGAGACCCAGTACTTC
CASSPDPEETQYF
>-|-|TRBV20-1|TRBJ2-5
TGCAGTGCTAGAGGGGACTACCAAGAGACCCAGTACTTC
CSARGDYQETQYF